This T cell receptor beta chain comes out of a study of cytomegalovirus exposure and HLA in healthy donors. The PCR employed 60 Vbeta primers together with 13 Jbeta primers. Generated by immunoSEQ multiplex PCR, the TCRdb table keeps only in-frame clones and is missing some. The sample contains approximately 180,000 clones, roughly 13% of which appear only once. The V gene lost 6 bases and the J gene lost 6 bases, with 7 bases spanning the gap. The CDR3 is 11 amino acids. CDR1 is KGHSH and CDR2 is LQKENI in the germline V gene. The sequenced sample was PBMCs. The gene calls are TRBV18 and TRBJ2-3, with TRBD1 as a possible D gene (6 bases). This TCR came from a man aged 50 or older in good health and CMV-seropositive. DNA of the CDR3: TGTGCCAGCTCGCAGGGGGATACGCAGTATTTT. As protein: CASSQGDTQYF.